Presented here are 24 T cell receptor beta chains from one specimen sequenced in a study of T cells in Graves' hyperthyroidism and ophthalmopathy. TCR beta CDR3 regions were amplified from RNA. Researchers ran a first-round RT-PCR on the TCR CDR3 using the HTBI primer set. TCRdb re-derived calls from the multiplex PCR reads in MiXCR, one entry per CDR3 protein. Of about 560,000 distinct CDR3 sequences in the sample, over 15% were seen once. The sequenced material came from blood. The receptors shown here come from a woman aged 18-35 years with Graves' hyperthyroidism.

This chain connects TRBV2 to TRBJ1-2, with D possibly TRBD1 on 6 matching bases. CDR1 and CDR2 (germline): SNHLY, FYNNEI. The CDR3 sequence is 13 residues long. V shed 6 bases and J shed 6 bases, with 14 bases lying between them. The DNA for the CDR3 is TGTGCCAGCAGGATACAGGGTTCCCATGGCTACACCTTC. The encoded protein is CASRIQGSHGYTF.

This clonotype has more than one count but fewer than ten. V gene TRBV20-1 combines with J gene TRBJ1-6; D possibly corresponds to TRBD1 (5 bases). Trimming cost V 1 base and J 7 bases, with 8 bases left between them. Germline CDR1 is DFQATT and CDR2 is SNEGSKA (reference sequence). This CDR3 region has 13 residues. CDR3 sequence reads: CSARGDPNSPLHF. DNA for the CDR3: TGCAGTGCTAGAGGGGACCCCAATTCACCCCTCCACTTT.

Many counts were recorded for this clonotype. The chain recombines TRBV3-1 with TRBJ2-1; no definite D call. The CDR3 is 15 residues long. V lost 2 bases and J 0 bases, leaving 8 bases between the germline ends. CDR1 is LGHDT, CDR2 YNNKEL, per germline (reference sequence). The DNA of the CDR3 is TGTGCCAGCAGCCAAAAACAAAGCTCCTACAATGAGCAGTTCTTC. Translation gives CASSQKQSSYNEQFF.

Concerning this clonotype: A much larger clone is a single base away; this may be a read error. No conserved phenylalanine or tryptophan ends this CDR3, so it is likely a read error. V is TRBV2 and J is TRBJ1-1; the D gene is possibly TRBD1 (5 bases). The germline V and J ends were trimmed by 11 bases and 1 base, with 14 bases remaining between them. The V gene's germline CDR1 is SNHLY and CDR2 FYNNEI. The CDR3 has 13 residues. As DNA, the CDR3 is TGTGCCGTACAATTACAGGAGAACACTGAAGCTTTCCTT. Amino acid sequence: CAVQLQENTEAFL.

A single count supports this clonotype. V gene TRBV5-6 combines with J gene TRBJ2-7; D is undetermined. This CDR3 spans 15 amino acids. Per germline, CDR1 SGHDT and CDR2 YYEEEE. With 5 bases removed from V and 2 bases from J, the gap between germline ends came to 17 bases. CDR3 amino acids: CASSSPLTDAYEQYF. The CDR3, as DNA: TGTGCCAGCAGTTCACCCCTGACGGACGCCTACGAGCAGTACTTC.

Concerning this clonotype itself: This clone may be a read error of a much larger clone one base away. The rearrangement links TRBV10-3 to TRBJ2-3; possible D gene TRBD2, 6 bases. This CDR3 spans 12 amino acids. The germline V gene has CDR1 ENHRY and CDR2 SYGVKD. CDR3 amino acids: CATRREADTRYF. The CDR3, as DNA: TGTGCCACCCGTAGGGAGGCAGATACGCGGTATTTT.

The chain is built from TRBV4-1 and TRBJ1-5; D is perhaps TRBD1 (6 bases). The V gene's germline CDR1 is MGHRA and CDR2 YSYEKL. The CDR3 has 17 amino acids. V lost 3 bases and J lost 2, with 17 bases in between. The CDR3 DNA follows: TGCGCCAGCAGCCACGATCCGGATAGACAGGGCAATCAGCCCCAGCATTTT. Its translation is CASSHDPDRQGNQPQHF.

CDR3 loop: CSARDLRNPGYTF. As DNA, the CDR3 is TGCAGTGCTAGAGATCTCAGGAATCCTGGCTACACCTTC. The chain employs TRBV20-1 and TRBJ1-2; D not resolved. Per the germline V gene, CDR1 is DFQATT and CDR2 is SNEGSKA (reference sequence). Trimming left V 0 bases short and J 7 bases short, with 12 bases between. This CDR3 is 13 amino acids long.

This clonotype appeared many times. This CDR3 reads CASSLGDGNSPLHF. In nucleotides, the CDR3 is TGTGCCAGCAGTTTAGGGGACGGCAATTCACCCCTCCACTTT. The chain couples TRBV12-3 or TRBV12-4 to TRBJ1-6; tentatively, D is TRBD1 (5 bases). The CDR3 is 14 amino acids. V lost 1 base, J lost 7 bases, and 8 bases lay in between.

The V and J genes are TRBV13 and TRBJ1-1, with a tentative D call TRBD1 (6 bases). Germline CDR1 reads PRHDT; CDR2 reads FYEKMQ (reference sequence). Trimming left V 5 bases short and J 0 bases short, with 19 bases between. The CDR3 has 17 residues. CDR3 protein: CASSPPPDRYLNTEAFF. In DNA form, the CDR3 reads TGTGCCAGCAGCCCCCCTCCCGACAGGTACCTGAACACTGAAGCTTTCTTT.

The CDR3 DNA is TGCACCCCGGCAGCCTATAATGAAAAACTGTTTTTT. This sequence encodes CTPAAYNEKLFF. The rearrangement links TRBV20-1 to TRBJ1-4; D gene unclear. There are 12 residues in the CDR3. From germline, CDR1 is DFQATT and CDR2 SNEGSKA (reference sequence).

The J gene is TRBJ2-3, the V gene TRBV6-1; 10 bases line up with TRBD2. This CDR3 comprises 17 residues. Losses at the gene ends were 1 base for V and 2 bases for J; bases not matched to a gene: 6. Germline-derived CDR1 and CDR2 are MNHNS and SASEGT. The CDR3 nucleotides read TGTGCCAGCAGTGAAGACCGGGGACTAGCGCTCACAGATACGCAGTATTTT. Translation gives CASSEDRGLALTDTQYF.

This clonotype was counted ten times or more. The V call is TRBV20-1, the J call TRBJ2-1; TRBD1 aligns across 7 bases. The CDR3 length is 16 residues. Germline values: CDR1 DFQATT, CDR2 SNEGSKA (reference sequence). The DNA of the CDR3 is TGCAGCAAAGAACCACAGGGGCAGGGGTTGTACAATGAGCAGTTCTTC. This gives the protein CSKEPQGQGLYNEQFF.

This clonotype came up many times. The rearrangement joins TRBV27 to TRBJ1-1, with D perhaps TRBD1 (6 bases). Germline V gives CDR1 MNHEY, CDR2 SMNVEV (reference sequence). CDR3 length: 16 residues. V shed 3 bases and J shed 0 bases, with 14 bases lying between them. The CDR3 coding sequence is TGTGCCAGCAGTTTGGCACAGGGTCCGATGAACACTGAAGCTTTCTTT. It codes for CASSLAQGPMNTEAFF.

The sample holds a few counts of this clonotype. The V gene is TRBV9, the J gene TRBJ2-3, with TRBD2 matching 7 bases. The CDR3 extends over 16 amino acids. Germline V gene lookup returns CDR1 SGDLS and CDR2 YYNGEE. V shed 0 bases, J shed 2 bases, and the junction held 6 bases outside the gene matches. The CDR3 DNA sequence: TGTGCCAGCAGCGTAGGACCGGGGGGATACACAGATACGCAGTATTTT. This translates into CASSVGPGGYTDTQYF.

This clonotype was picked up a small number of times. The junction does not match germline at one end; this may be a read error. The V gene is TRBV7-7, the J gene TRBJ2-1; D gene uncertain. This CDR3 spans 13 amino acids. Germline CDR1 reads SSHAT; CDR2 reads FNYEAQ (reference sequence). The CDR3: CASSLNPGNEQFF. Here the CDR3 DNA reads TGTGCTAGCAGCTTAAACCCGGGCAATGAGCAGTTCTTC.

At least ten counts were recorded for this clonotype. The chain's CDR3 is CSASQGGGVADQPQHF. CDR3 bases: TGCAGTGCTAGTCAAGGGGGCGGCGTCGCAGATCAGCCCCAGCATTTT. The V gene is TRBV20-1, the J gene TRBJ1-5; the match to TRBD1 covers 7 bases. Germline assignment: CDR1 DFQATT and CDR2 SNEGSKA (reference sequence). The CDR3 extends over 16 amino acids. V lost 3 bases to trimming and J lost 5 bases; unmatched junction nucleotides: 13.

The gene calls are TRBV2 and TRBJ2-2; D not certain. Germline CDR1 SNHLY, CDR2 FYNNEI. This CDR3 comprises 14 residues. Between the trimmed V and J ends, which lost 7 bases and 4 bases, there was a span of 13 bases. This CDR3 reads CASIGGRLTGELFF. As DNA, the CDR3 is TGTGCCAGCATTGGTGGTCGCCTCACCGGGGAGCTGTTTTTT.

The V call is TRBV7-2, the J call TRBJ2-4; D may be TRBD2 (6 bases). V gave up 4 bases and J gave up 11 bases, with 12 bases separating them. This CDR3 is 12 amino acids long. Germline CDR1 SGHTA, CDR2 FQGNSA. The CDR3 loop is CASSSSGTLQYF. CDR3 coding DNA: TGTGCCAGCAGCTCCTCCGGGACTCTTCAGTACTTC.

The CDR3 DNA reads as TGCGCCAGCAGTGAGCCCAGGGGCTGGGGCTACACCTTC. Its protein product is CASSEPRGWGYTF. The chain links TRBV10-2 to TRBJ1-2, with a weak D call TRBD1 (6 bases). V was trimmed by 2 bases and J by 8 bases, leaving 12 bases between them. The CDR3 is 13 residues long. The germline CDR1 and CDR2 sequences are WSHSY and SAAADI.

This clonotype was seen ten or more times. The chain has TRBV2 and TRBJ2-3; TRBD2 might be the D (6 bases). CDR1 and CDR2 from the germline V gene are SNHLY and FYNNEI. CDR3 length equals 14 residues. Trimming took 2 bases from V and 4 from J, leaving 10 bases between them. The CDR3: CASSEMRGADTQYF. The CDR3 nucleotides are TGTGCCAGCAGTGAAATGCGGGGTGCAGATACGCAGTATTTT.

This clonotype was counted at least ten times. The chain joins TRBV5-1 to TRBJ2-5; D may be TRBD2 (5 bases). CDR1 and CDR2 from the germline V gene are SGHRS and YFSETQ. The CDR3 totals 14 residues. Trimming took off 2 bases at V and 5 bases at J, with 13 bases between the two ends. The CDR3 DNA reads as TGCGCCAGCAGCTTCGCTAGCCGGAGGGAGACCCAGTACTTC. Encoded protein: CASSFASRRETQYF.

This clonotype was seen at least ten times. The chain is built from TRBV5-1 and TRBJ2-3; TRBD2 matches at 12 bases. Trimming at V came to 4 bases and at J to 0 bases, leaving 3 bases not matched to a gene. This CDR3 is built from 16 residues. Germline lookup yields CDR1 SGHRS and CDR2 YFSETQ. This chain's CDR3 is CASSTGTSGSTDTQYF. The CDR3 DNA sequence: TGCGCCAGCAGCACCGGGACTAGCGGGAGCACAGATACGCAGTATTTT. Full variable domain (outside the CDR3, taken from reference TRBV5-1 and TRBJ2-3): KAGVTQTPRYLIKTRGQQVTLSCSPISGHRSVSWYQQTPGQGLQFLFEYFSETQRNKGNFPGRFSGRQFSNSRSEMNVSTLELGDSALYLCASSTGTSGSTDTQYFGPGTRLTVL.

This chain connects TRBV11-3 to TRBJ1-6; the D gene is possibly TRBD1 (6 bases). From germline, CDR1 is SGHNT and CDR2 YENEEA. The CDR3 has 14 residues. V was cut by 2 bases and J by 10 bases, with 12 bases left in between. The CDR3, as DNA: TGTGCCAGCAGCTTAAGGGGGGGGCAGTCACCCCTCCACTTT. As protein: CASSLRGGQSPLHF.